The 22 T cell receptor beta chains below all came from one sample that was sequenced in a study of blood T cell repertoires in COVID-19. The repertoire was sequenced with immunoSEQ multiplex PCR; TCRdb's copy has only in-frame clones and lacks some. This table has over 100,000 clones, 82% appearing once. Specimen: peripheral blood. All receptors derive from a man in his 70s with acute or convalescent COVID-19.

The J gene is TRBJ2-7, the V gene TRBV3-1 (or the pseudogene TRBV3-2), with D unresolved. Germline V gives CDR1 LGHDT, CDR2 YNNKEL (reference sequence). V gave up 2 bases and J gave up 4 bases, with 9 bases separating them. The CDR3 spans 13 residues. DNA of the CDR3: TGTGCCAGCAGCCAACAGCAGGTTTACGAGCAGTACTTC. It encodes CASSQQQVYEQYF.

The rearrangement joins TRBV29-1 to TRBJ1-5; 9 nucleotides match TRBD1. Germline V gene sequence: CDR1 SQVTM, CDR2 ANQGSEA. This CDR3 comprises 13 residues. Germline trimming cut 6 bases from V and 6 bases from J; bases unmatched to any gene: 6. CDR3 DNA sequence: TGCAGCGTCCTACAGGGGGCGGGTCAGCCCCAGCATTTT. Its translation is CSVLQGAGQPQHF.

The V gene is TRBV5-4, the J gene TRBJ1-1; 8 nucleotides match TRBD1. The CDR3 totals 14 residues. Germline V gives CDR1 SGHNT, CDR2 YYREEE (reference sequence). V lost 0 bases, J lost 7 bases, and 5 bases stayed unmatched. The CDR3 spells CASSLGGTGIEAFF. CDR3 nucleotides: TGTGCCAGCAGCTTGGGTGGGACAGGCATTGAAGCTTTCTTT.

The J gene is TRBJ2-7, the V gene TRBV27; 7 nucleotides agree with TRBD1. With 2 bases clipped from V and 0 bases from J, the junction kept 4 bases outside the gene matches. The V gene's germline CDR1 is MNHEY and CDR2 SMNVEV (reference sequence). There are 15 residues in the CDR3. In DNA, the CDR3 is TGTGCCAGCAGTTTAGTGGGACAGAGCTCCTACGAGCAGTACTTC. It is translated as CASSLVGQSSYEQYF.

This chain links TRBV12-3 or TRBV12-4 with TRBJ2-1, with 9 nucleotides matching TRBD2. The CDR3 is 13 residues long. V dropped 6 bases and J dropped 11; count of bases not matched to a gene: 8. CDR3 sequence reads: CASSISGGGQQFF. The CDR3 DNA follows: TGTGCCAGCAGCATTAGCGGGGGTGGCCAGCAGTTCTTC.

The V call is TRBV6-5, the J call TRBJ1-2; possible D gene TRBD1, 5 bases. V was cut by 10 bases and J by 0 bases, with 15 bases left in between. The CDR3 spans 14 residues. Germline CDR1 and CDR2: MNHEY and SVGAGI. The CDR3 spells CANKGEGANYGYTF. The DNA for the CDR3 is TGTGCCAATAAAGGGGAAGGCGCTAACTATGGCTACACCTTC.

The chain uses TRBV6-1 and TRBJ2-7; 9 nucleotides line up with TRBD1. This CDR3 is 15 amino acids long. CDR1 and CDR2 (germline): MNHNS, SASEGT. V was pared by 3 bases and J by 4 bases, with 7 bases of the junction left unmatched. The CDR3 here is CASSDYRGLRYEQYF. DNA of the CDR3: TGTGCCAGCAGTGATTACAGGGGGCTTCGATACGAGCAGTACTTC.

The CDR3 spells CASSLSPNRAELSGYTF. CDR3 nucleotide sequence: TGTGCCAGCAGTTTATCCCCGAACAGGGCGGAACTGAGTGGCTACACCTTC. This sequence joins TRBV27 and TRBJ1-2; tentatively, D is TRBD1 (6 bases). The length of the CDR3 is 17 residues. From germline, CDR1 is MNHEY and CDR2 SMNVEV (reference sequence). V dropped 0 bases and J dropped 7 bases, with 21 bases sitting between them.

The chain carries TRBV4-1 and TRBJ2-7, with a weak D call TRBD2 (6 bases). Trimming took 1 base from V and 0 from J, leaving 13 bases between them. Looked up from germline, CDR1 is MGHRA and CDR2 is YSYEKL. The CDR3 has 16 residues. The CDR3 reads CASSQGKAGTSYEQYF. The DNA for the CDR3 is TGCGCCAGCAGCCAAGGGAAGGCGGGGACCTCCTACGAGCAGTACTTC.

Here the CDR3 DNA reads TGCGCCAGCAGACAATACAATGAGCAGTTCTTC. This sequence encodes CASRQYNEQFF. The chain uses TRBV5-1 and TRBJ2-1; D call uncertain. CDR3 length: 11 residues. The germline V gene has CDR1 SGHRS and CDR2 YFSETQ. V gave up 5 bases and J gave up 4 bases, with 4 bases separating them.

This clone was picked up one time. The V gene is TRBV5-6, the J gene TRBJ1-5; 11 nucleotides match TRBD1. Germline lookup yields CDR1 SGHDT and CDR2 YYEEEE. With 4 bases clipped from V and 9 bases from J, the junction kept 12 bases outside the gene matches. The CDR3 sequence is 16 residues long. CDR3 sequence: CASSPRTGGGRGPQHF. As DNA, the CDR3 is TGTGCCAGCAGCCCTAGGACAGGGGGCGGGAGGGGGCCCCAGCATTTT.

The chain is built from TRBV2 and TRBJ1-1; D not certain. V gave up 6 bases and J gave up 3 bases, with 5 bases separating them. Germline loops: CDR1 SNHLY, CDR2 FYNNEI. The CDR3 contains 11 residues. CDR3 DNA: TGTGCCAGCAGACAGTACACTGAAGCTTTCTTT. It yields the protein CASRQYTEAFF.

This clone showed up just a few times. The chain combines TRBV27 with TRBJ1-6; D remains ambiguous. The CDR3 totals 14 residues. The V gene lost 6 bases and the J gene lost 7 bases, with 13 bases spanning the gap. Germline CDR1 MNHEY, CDR2 SMNVEV (reference sequence). This CDR3 reads CASRTRGGNSPLHF. The CDR3 nucleotides are TGTGCCAGCAGGACCCGGGGTGGCAATTCACCCCTCCACTTT.

The V call is TRBV7-3, the J call TRBJ2-1; 7 nucleotides agree with TRBD2. CDR1 and CDR2 from the germline V gene are SGHTA and FQGTGA. CDR3 size: 14 residues. J lost 10 bases, V lost 1 base, and 7 bases had no gene match. The CDR3 DNA reads TGTGCCAGCAGCTTAAACGGGAGGCCAGGAGAGCAGTTCTTC. Protein: CASSLNGRPGEQFF.

The chain joins TRBV9 to TRBJ2-7; tentatively, D is TRBD2 (6 bases). Deletions cut 4 bases from V and 3 bases from J, with 11 bases between. CDR1 and CDR2 (germline): SGDLS, YYNGEE. There are 13 residues in the CDR3. The CDR3 DNA follows: TGTGCCAGCAGCTCGGGACTGGACTACGAGCAGTACTTC. It encodes CASSSGLDYEQYF.

Turning to this clone: This sample also contains other DNA sequences that code for the same CDR3. The chain couples TRBV29-1 to TRBJ2-6, with TRBD2 as a possible D gene (6 bases). Germline CDR1 SQVTM, CDR2 ANQGSEA. This CDR3 is 14 amino acids long. Trimming pared 3 bases from V and 0 bases from J, leaving 6 bases between. CDR3 protein: CSVEGGSGANVLTF. CDR3 sequence (DNA): TGCAGCGTTGAGGGAGGCTCTGGGGCCAACGTCCTGACTTTC. Complete variable domain (other parts from reference TRBV29-1 and TRBJ2-6): SAVISQKPSRDICQRGTSLTIQCQVDSQVTMMFWYRQQPGQSLTLIATANQGSEATYESGFVIDKFPISRPNLTFSTLTVSNMSPEDSSIYLCSVEGGSGANVLTFGAGSRLTVL.

This chain links TRBV27 with TRBJ2-7; D unclear. The CDR3 extends over 14 amino acids. CDR1 is MNHEY, CDR2 SMNVEV, per germline (reference sequence). Deletions cut 0 bases from V and 3 bases from J, with 9 bases between. The CDR3 nucleotides are TGTGCCAGCAGTTTATCTGGCCTCGTCTACGAGCAGTACTTC. This encodes CASSLSGLVYEQYF.

The chain combines TRBV5-1 with TRBJ1-3, with D unclear. The CDR3 length is 15 residues. V was shortened by 0 bases and J by 2 bases, with 9 bases between the two germline ends. Germline CDR1 is SGHRS and CDR2 is YFSETQ. The CDR3 bases are TGCGCCAGCAGCTTGGGAGGGCTTGCTGGAAACACCATATATTTT. It yields the protein CASSLGGLAGNTIYF.

The chain employs TRBV19 and TRBJ2-2; tentative D call: TRBD1 (5 bases). This CDR3 comprises 12 residues. Germline loops: CDR1 LNHDA, CDR2 SQIVND (reference sequence). Trimming removed 3 bases at V and 13 bases at J, with 12 bases between. The DNA of the CDR3 is TGTGCCAGTAGTATTCAGGGTGGTGGGCTGTTTTTT. It translates to CASSIQGGGLFF.

V usage is TRBV5-1 and J usage is TRBJ2-1; 7 bases fit TRBD2. The germline CDR1 and CDR2 sequences are SGHRS and YFSETQ. This CDR3 spans 15 amino acids. The V and J ends lost 5 bases and 8 bases, in that order; junction bases with no gene match: 13. The CDR3 reads CASSYYGLEPHEQFF. The DNA for the CDR3 is TGCGCCAGCAGTTATTATGGACTAGAACCTCATGAGCAGTTCTTC.

The genes are TRBV5-1 and TRBJ2-3, with D tentatively TRBD2 (8 bases). The CDR3 consists of 18 residues. Between the trimmed V and J ends, which lost 4 bases and 6 bases, there was a span of 27 bases. Germline lookup yields CDR1 SGHRS and CDR2 YFSETQ. Here the CDR3 DNA reads TGCGCCAGCAGCACGGAAAGACCGGGACTAGGGGGCCACGATACGCAGTATTTT. Its translation is CASSTERPGLGGHDTQYF.

The gene calls are TRBV28 and TRBJ2-4; TRBD2 might be the D (5 bases). The ends were cut back, 7 bases at V and 6 bases at J, with 16 bases in the middle. This CDR3 comprises 14 residues. The V gene's germline CDR1 is MDHEN and CDR2 SYDVKM. CDR3 amino acids: CASTTGSNINIQYF. CDR3 DNA sequence: TGTGCCAGCACTACGGGGTCAAACATAAACATTCAGTACTTC. The full variable domain, with the rest looked up from reference TRBV28 and TRBJ2-4, is DVKVTQSSRYLVKRTGEKVFLECVQDMDHENMFWYRQDPGLGLRLIYFSYDVKMKEKGDIPEGYSVSREKKERFSLILESASTNQTSMYLCASTTGSNINIQYFGAGTRLSVL.